A single T cell receptor beta chain is shown here with its context. Its antigen is not known. The donors were part of the validation cohort, which consisted of more than 90 subjects and was separate from the first cohort of 666 subjects. The data are from a study of cytomegalovirus exposure and HLA in healthy donors. Study observations and caveats: The authors listed 150 to 200 TCR beta chains as cytomegalovirus-associated. Subsequent analysis revealed that first-cohort TCR clusters tended to co-occur in the 130 or so validation repertoires.

CDR1 is MNHNY, CDR2 SVGAGI, per germline (reference sequence). With 8 bases removed from V and 4 bases from J, the gap between germline ends came to 9 bases. This CDR3 comprises 12 residues. TCRdb keeps only in-frame clones here, not all; method: immunoSEQ multiplex PCR. The table lists fewer than 400,000 clones, roughly 87% of them singletons. The sample was PBMCs. The receptor was derived from a man aged 25 to 45 in good health and CMV-seronegative. This chain uses TRBV6-6 with TRBJ1-3; weak D call: TRBD1 (6 bases). The CDR3 DNA is TGTGCCAGCGAAGGGGGAGGAAACACCATATATTTT. It encodes CASEGGGNTIYF.